This T cell receptor beta chain was recorded in a study of T cell responses to AZD1222 COVID-19 vaccine. This CDR3 is built from 16 residues. The germline V gene has CDR1 SNHLY and CDR2 FYNNEI. Sequencing was performed with immunoSEQ multiplex PCR; in TCRdb, only in-frame clones are kept and a portion is missing. There are some 150,000 clones in the sample; 90% occur only once, and over 1.5% lies in the top ten. Concerning this clone itself: Its antigen is undetermined. An end of the junction does not agree with germline; a read error may underlie this.

General study results and limits: Among those given AZD1222, only five or six were seropositive at baseline. Dominant at 160-218 and 743-854, vaccine-associated CD4 TCRs also spanned spike. Targets within unmutated variant regions were reportedly found for nearly half of spike-specific TCRs. Females made up more of the donors, who were largely white British, and clonal diversity may have come out too low.

The TCR comes from an adult in good health. J is TRBJ1-1 and V is TRBV2; D is uncertain. Sequenced here: peripheral blood, sampled on day 0 of AZD1222 vaccination. The CDR3 reads CASREGPRTGNTEAFF. The CDR3 DNA follows: TGTGCCAGCAGGGAAGGGCCAAGGACGGGAAACACTGAAGCTTTCTTT.